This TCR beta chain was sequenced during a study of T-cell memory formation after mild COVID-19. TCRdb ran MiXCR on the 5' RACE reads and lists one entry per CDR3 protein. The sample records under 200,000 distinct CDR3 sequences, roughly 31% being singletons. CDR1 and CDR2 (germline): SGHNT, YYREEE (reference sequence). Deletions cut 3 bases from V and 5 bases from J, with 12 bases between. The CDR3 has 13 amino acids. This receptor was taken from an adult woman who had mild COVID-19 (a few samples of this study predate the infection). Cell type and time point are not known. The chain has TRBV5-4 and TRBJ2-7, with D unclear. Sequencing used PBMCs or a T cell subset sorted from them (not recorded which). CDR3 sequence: CASSSLLRDEQYF. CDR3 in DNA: TGTGCCAGCAGCTCCCTACTCCGGGACGAGCAGTACTTC.